The 16 T cell receptor beta chains presented below share a single source sample, sequenced in a study of OX40 agonist ivuxolimab in advanced cancers. Some clones are missing from TCRdb's copy, which holds only in-frame ones; the method was immunoSEQ multiplex PCR. In the table there are fewer than 200,000 clones, 85% to 95% of which are singletons. The specimen comprised CD4+ or CD8+ T cells sorted from blood, sampled in a trial of the OX40 agonist ivuxolimab. All receptors derive from an adult with an advanced solid tumor such as melanoma, head and neck, liver or kidney cancer.

V gene TRBV19 combines with J gene TRBJ2-7; 11 bases line up with TRBD1. Germline values: CDR1 LNHDA, CDR2 SQIVND (reference sequence). J gave up 4 bases and V 5 bases, and 7 bases lay outside the gene matches. The CDR3 has 15 amino acids. CDR3 protein: CASSGSGTGGYEQYF. In DNA form, the CDR3 reads TGTGCCAGTAGTGGCTCCGGGACAGGGGGGTACGAGCAGTACTTC. The full variable domain, rest sourced from reference TRBV19 and TRBJ2-7, is DGGITQSPKYLFRKEGQNVTLSCEQNLNHDAMYWYRQDPGQGLRLIYYSQIVNDFQKGDIAEGYSVSREKKESFPLTVTSAQKNPTAFYLCASSGSGTGGYEQYFGPGTRLTVT.

V usage is TRBV7-9 and J usage is TRBJ2-3; TRBD1 might be the D (8 bases). V lost 5 bases to trimming and J lost 6 bases, with 15 bases between them. CDR3 size: 14 residues. Germline V gives CDR1 SEHNR, CDR2 FQNEAQ (reference sequence). CDR3 DNA sequence: TGTGCCAGCAGCATACCACAGGGGGGGGATACGCAGTATTTT. It codes for CASSIPQGGDTQYF.

The rearrangement uses TRBV6-5 and TRBJ2-7; 7 bases fit TRBD1. J was trimmed by 5 bases and V by 5 bases; bases with no gene match: 9. From germline, CDR1 is MNHEY and CDR2 SVGAGI. The CDR3 consists of 14 residues. As DNA, the CDR3 is TGTGCCAGCAGTCCCCCGACAGGGCTGGACGAGCAGTACTTC. Translated, it gives CASSPPTGLDEQYF.

The V call is TRBV4-3, the J call TRBJ2-5; D may be TRBD2 (5 bases). The CDR3 totals 14 residues. The V and J ends lost 0 bases and 4 bases respectively, with 9 bases between them. Germline-derived CDR1 and CDR2 are LGHNA and YSLEER. CDR3 in amino acids: CASSQDNGGETQYF. Here the CDR3 DNA reads TGCGCCAGCAGCCAAGATAACGGAGGAGAGACCCAGTACTTC.

The chain carries TRBV5-1 and TRBJ2-7; D is undetermined. Trimming pared 0 bases from V and 6 bases from J, leaving 10 bases between. Germline V gives CDR1 SGHRS, CDR2 YFSETQ. The CDR3 contains 13 residues. CDR3 protein: CASSLAASTEQYF. In nucleotides, the CDR3 is TGCGCCAGCAGCTTGGCCGCAAGCACCGAGCAGTACTTC.

The chain uses TRBV7-6 and TRBJ2-6; D gene unclear. The germline V gene has CDR1 SGHVS and CDR2 FNYEAQ. The CDR3 has 16 amino acids. V lost 1 base and J lost 4, with 11 bases in between. Written as DNA, the CDR3 is TGTGCCAGCAGCTTAGAGTACAGCGCCGGGGCCAACGTCCTGACTTTC. Protein product: CASSLEYSAGANVLTF.

The chain is built from TRBV7-3 and TRBJ2-3; 7 positions match TRBD2. The CDR3 spans 14 residues. Germline trimming cut 2 bases from V and 1 base from J; bases unmatched to any gene: 0. Germline V gives CDR1 SGHTA, CDR2 FQGTGA. CDR3 nucleotide sequence: TGTGCCAGCAGCTTAGCGGGGGGCACAGATACGCAGTATTTT. This encodes CASSLAGGTDTQYF.

The CDR3 coding sequence is TGTGCCAGCAGCCTAAGCGGAGGATTCTTCCCCACCTACGAGCAGTACTTC. Its protein product is CASSLSGGFFPTYEQYF. The chain uses TRBV21-1 and TRBJ2-7; the D call TRBD2 from the table was never checked on the DNA. TRBV21-1 is classified as a pseudogene. The CDR3 loop spans 17 amino acids.

The chain is built from TRBV9 and TRBJ2-2; 7 positions match TRBD2. CDR3 length: 16 amino acids. Germline trimming cut 0 bases from V and 6 bases from J; bases unmatched to any gene: 8. The germline V gene has CDR1 SGDLS and CDR2 YYNGEE. CDR3 coding DNA: TGTGCCAGCAGCGTAGTAGCAAGCGGGAAAGCCGGGGAGCTGTTTTTT. This sequence encodes CASSVVASGKAGELFF.

In DNA form, the CDR3 reads TGTGCCAGCACGGCGCCTAGAGCTAATTCACCCCTCCACTTT. It translates to CASTAPRANSPLHF. The J gene is TRBJ1-6, the V gene TRBV2; no clear D. This CDR3 comprises 14 residues. V lost 7 bases and J lost 6, with 13 bases in between. CDR1 is SNHLY, CDR2 FYNNEI, per germline.

This clone was recorded only once. The chain recombines TRBV18 with TRBJ2-5; 7 bases are a match to TRBD2. The ends lost 3 bases at V and 2 bases at J; junction bases unmatched: 9. The germline CDR1 and CDR2 sequences are KGHSH and LQKENI. The CDR3 is made up of 16 amino acids. The CDR3 reads CASSPIGSGAQETQYF. DNA of the CDR3: TGTGCCAGCTCACCGATAGGAAGCGGGGCGCAAGAGACCCAGTACTTC. Complete variable domain (other parts from reference TRBV18 and TRBJ2-5): NAGVMQNPRHLVRRRGQEARLRCSPMKGHSHVYWYRQLPEEGLKFMVYLQKENIIDESGMPKERFSAEFPKEGPSILRIQQVVRGDSAAYFCASSPIGSGAQETQYFGPGTRLLVL.

The chain has TRBV4-3 and TRBJ2-1; a weak D match, TRBD1 (5 bases). The V end lost 0 bases, the J end lost 0 bases, and 6 bases lay between the germline ends. Germline CDR1 is LGHNA and CDR2 is YSLEER. There are 15 residues in the CDR3. The CDR3 DNA reads TGCGCCAGCAGCCAAGAAGGGGTCTCCTACAATGAGCAGTTCTTC. It codes for CASSQEGVSYNEQFF.

There are many counts of this clone. V usage is TRBV6-5 and J usage is TRBJ1-2; 8 bases line up with TRBD1. The CDR3 runs 15 residues. V dropped 5 bases and J dropped 4; count of bases not matched to a gene: 9. From germline, CDR1 is MNHEY and CDR2 SVGAGI. Here the CDR3 reads CASSPSTGVAYGYTF. CDR3 DNA sequence: TGTGCCAGCAGTCCATCGACAGGGGTGGCCTATGGCTACACCTTC.

The chain joins TRBV19 to TRBJ1-5; D might be TRBD1 (6 bases). CDR1 is LNHDA, CDR2 SQIVND, per germline (reference sequence). This CDR3 contains 15 residues. The germline V and J ends were trimmed by 4 bases and 0 bases, with 10 bases remaining between them. The CDR3 DNA sequence: TGTGCCAGTAGTACAAACAGGGTTAGCAATCAGCCCCAGCATTTT. Residues: CASSTNRVSNQPQHF.

The chain carries TRBV28 and TRBJ1-1; D uncertain. The CDR3 spans 15 residues. V dropped 3 bases and J dropped 1 base, with 12 bases sitting between them. The germline V gene has CDR1 MDHEN and CDR2 SYDVKM. CDR3 DNA sequence: TGTGCCAGCAGTTTCAGTCGGGGATCGAACACTGAAGCTTTCTTT. Translated: CASSFSRGSNTEAFF.

The rearrangement joins TRBV6-5 to TRBJ1-2, with a possible D match to TRBD1 (6 bases). V lost 6 bases, J lost 4 bases, and 12 bases lay in between. Germline CDR1 is MNHEY and CDR2 is SVGAGI. The length of the CDR3 is 13 residues. The CDR3 sequence is CASRSTGTYGYTF. CDR3 nucleotides: TGTGCCAGCAGGTCAACAGGGACCTATGGCTACACCTTC.